A single sample gave rise to the 20 T cell receptor beta chains below, sequenced in a study of identical twins. Via MiXCR, TCRdb re-called the 5' RACE reads, giving one row per CDR3 protein. Among 750,000 to 950,000 distinct CDR3 sequences listed, approximately 13% were seen once. These data are also associated with another study on yellow fever vaccine responses in identical twins.

Material: PBMCs. These receptors all come from a woman aged 18-29 years in good health.

In its sample, this clonotype was seen many times. The chain employs TRBV11-2 and TRBJ1-3; D uncertain. The V gene's germline CDR1 is SGHAT and CDR2 FQNNGV. V gave up 4 bases and J gave up 0 bases, with 10 bases separating them. The CDR3 runs to 15 residues. The CDR3 region is CASSSKMSSGNTIYF. CDR3 bases: TGTGCCAGCAGCTCCAAGATGAGCTCTGGAAACACCATATATTTT.

This clonotype was counted a few times. This sequence joins TRBV7-9 and TRBJ2-7; D is undetermined. Germline CDR1 SEHNR, CDR2 FQNEAQ (reference sequence). There are 12 residues in the CDR3. V was pared by 5 bases and J by 7 bases, with 12 bases between. The CDR3 nucleotides are TGTGCCAGCAGCGCAGGACCGGGTGAGCAGTACTTC. Translated, it gives CASSAGPGEQYF.

This clonotype turned up a few times. The chain carries TRBV15 and TRBJ2-3, with D uncertain. V was shortened by 0 bases and J by 9 bases, with 13 bases between the two germline ends. This CDR3 spans 14 amino acids. Germline V lookup: CDR1 LNHNV, CDR2 YYDKDF (reference sequence). The CDR3 loop is CATSRESPPETQYF. The CDR3 DNA sequence: TGTGCCACCAGCAGAGAAAGCCCCCCGGAGACGCAGTATTTT. The whole variable domain, remainder taken from reference TRBV15 and TRBJ2-3, is DAMVIQNPRYQVTQFGKPVTLSCSQTLNHNVMYWYQQKSSQAPKLLFHYYDKDFNNEADTPDNFQSRRPNTSFCFLDIRSPGLGDTAMYLCATSRESPPETQYFGPGTRLTVL.

This clonotype was picked up many times. The chain uses TRBV12-3 or TRBV12-4 and TRBJ2-1, with no clear D. The CDR3 loop spans 11 amino acids. V was clipped by 6 bases and J by 4 bases, with 4 bases between them. The CDR3 nucleotides are TGTGCCAGCAGCGCATACAATGAGCAGTTCTTC. This encodes CASSAYNEQFF.

V usage is TRBV27 and J usage is TRBJ2-7; D is undetermined. CDR3 length: 12 residues. CDR1 MNHEY and CDR2 SMNVEV come from the germline V gene (reference sequence). The ends were cut back, 5 bases at V and 7 bases at J, with 12 bases in the middle. The CDR3 coding sequence is TGTGCCAGCAGTCTCCCCTTAGATGAGCAGTACGTC. This encodes CASSLPLDEQYV.

This clonotype has a handful of counts. V usage is TRBV5-1 and J usage is TRBJ2-7, with TRBD1 identical over 9 bases. Trimming at V came to 0 bases and at J to 4 bases, leaving 5 bases not matched to a gene. Germline-derived CDR1 and CDR2 are SGHRS and YFSETQ. CDR3 size: 15 residues. DNA for the CDR3: TGCGCCAGCAGCTTGGGGGGACAGGGACGTTACGAGCAGTACGTC. As protein: CASSLGGQGRYEQYV.

CDR3 DNA: TGCAGTGCTAGAGATAACGGGAGGGCCGTGATCCCCTACAATGAGCAGTTCTTC. It yields the protein CSARDNGRAVIPYNEQFF. The chain couples TRBV20-1 to TRBJ2-1; TRBD2 matches 8 bases. J gave up 2 bases and V 0 bases, and 12 bases lay outside the gene matches. The CDR3 sequence is 18 residues long. Germline V lookup: CDR1 DFQATT, CDR2 SNEGSKA (reference sequence).

The chain uses TRBV6-1 and TRBJ2-7; TRBD2 aligns across 8 bases. Germline V gene sequence: CDR1 MNHNS, CDR2 SASEGT. V dropped 7 bases and J dropped 7; count of bases not matched to a gene: 9. CDR3 length: 13 residues. The CDR3 spells CASTREGPWEQYF. The CDR3 bases are TGTGCCAGCACCCGGGAGGGCCCGTGGGAGCAGTACTTC.

The chain couples TRBV18 to TRBJ2-1; D remains ambiguous. Germline CDR1 KGHSH, CDR2 LQKENI. This CDR3 is built from 16 residues. Between the trimmed V and J ends, which lost 0 bases and 5 bases, there was a span of 14 bases. Written as DNA, the CDR3 is TGTGCCAGCTCACCACCCTTCGGTACCCTAGACAATGAGCAGTTCTTC. This encodes CASSPPFGTLDNEQFF.

The sample holds a few counts of this clonotype. V gene TRBV10-2 combines with J gene TRBJ2-1, with D maybe TRBD2 (7 bases). Looked up from germline, CDR1 is WSHSY and CDR2 is SAAADI. Deletions cut 0 bases from V and 6 bases from J, with 18 bases between. CDR3 length equals 17 residues. The CDR3 sequence is CASSESRGGVFPNEQFF. CDR3 nucleotide sequence: TGCGCCAGCAGTGAGTCTAGGGGGGGCGTGTTCCCCAATGAGCAGTTCTTC.

This clonotype appeared a few times. In DNA, the CDR3 is TGTGCCAGCAGTACCACTCGGGTCCCGTACAATGAGCAGTTCTTC. Translated, it gives CASSTTRVPYNEQFF. This chain joins TRBV6-1 and TRBJ2-1; D is unresolved. V lost 5 bases, J lost 4 bases, and 15 bases lay in between. Germline CDR1 reads MNHNS; CDR2 reads SASEGT. This CDR3 spans 15 amino acids.

The chain uses TRBV3-1 and TRBJ2-7, with D perhaps matching TRBD2 (6 bases). The V end was cut by 6 bases, the J end by 4 bases, with 16 bases between. Germline CDR1 is LGHDT and CDR2 is YNNKEL (reference sequence). The CDR3 consists of 14 residues. CDR3 in amino acids: CASSWGEKPYEQYF. The DNA of the CDR3 is TGTGCCAGCAGTTGGGGGGAAAAGCCTTACGAGCAGTACTTC.

This clonotype came up many times. J is TRBJ2-5 and V is TRBV3-1; D possibly matches TRBD1 or TRBD2 (5 bases each). From germline, CDR1 is LGHDT and CDR2 YNNKEL (reference sequence). Trimming took off 5 bases at V and 4 bases at J, with 11 bases between the two ends. The CDR3 contains 13 residues. The DNA for the CDR3 is TGTGCCAGCAGCAGGGGACGGGCAGAGACCCAGTACTTC. Encoded protein: CASSRGRAETQYF.

V and J are TRBV2 and TRBJ2-7, with D possibly called TRBD1 or TRBD2 (5 bases each). CDR3 length equals 13 residues. V lost 6 bases and J 3 bases, leaving 12 bases between the germline ends. Germline CDR1 reads SNHLY; CDR2 reads FYNNEI. The CDR3, as DNA: TGTGCCAGCAGGGGGGATCGACTCTACGAGCAGTACTTC. Translated, it gives CASRGDRLYEQYF.

The rearrangement joins TRBV5-1 to TRBJ1-2; 10 nucleotides align to TRBD1. The V segment lost 8 bases and the J segment 6 bases; nucleotides outside the gene matches: 10. CDR3 length: 14 residues. Per the germline V gene, CDR1 is SGHRS and CDR2 is YFSETQ. CDR3: CASTRTGGLDGYTF. The DNA for the CDR3 is TGCGCCAGTACGAGGACAGGGGGTCTTGATGGCTACACCTTC.

The V and J genes are TRBV6-2 or TRBV6-3 and TRBJ1-2, with no clear D. The CDR3 runs to 14 residues. Germline lookup yields CDR1 MNHEY and CDR2 SVGEGT. The germline V and J ends were trimmed by 5 bases and 5 bases, with 15 bases remaining between them. CDR3 region: CASSTRSNPYGYTF. The DNA of the CDR3 is TGTGCCAGCAGTACCAGGTCGAATCCGTATGGCTACACCTTC.

This clonotype was observed at least ten times. The rearrangement uses TRBV5-1 and TRBJ2-3; possibly TRBD1 or TRBD2 for D (6 bases each). Looked up from germline, CDR1 is SGHRS and CDR2 is YFSETQ. V lost 6 bases to trimming and J lost 2 bases, with 13 bases between them. The CDR3 loop spans 14 amino acids. CDR3 sequence: CASTGGGPTDTQYF. CDR3 sequence (DNA): TGCGCCAGCACCGGAGGGGGACCCACAGATACGCAGTATTTT.

This sequence joins TRBV28 and TRBJ1-2; D unresolved. The CDR3 length is 12 residues. The V gene's germline CDR1 is MDHEN and CDR2 SYDVKM. V dropped 2 bases and J dropped 5 bases, with 6 bases sitting between them. CDR3 coding DNA: TGTGCCAGCAGTTTACCGACGTATGGCTACACCTTC. Its protein is CASSLPTYGYTF.

This clonotype was detected a few times. This rearrangement joins TRBV29-1 to TRBJ1-2; tentative D call: TRBD1 (5 bases). Trimming removed 5 bases from V and 4 bases from J, with 11 bases in between. CDR1 is SQVTM and CDR2 is ANQGSEA in the germline V gene. The CDR3 contains 12 residues. CDR3 in DNA: TGCAGCGTTCACGACAGCTCCTATGGCTACACCTTC. Protein: CSVHDSSYGYTF.

This chain joins TRBV28 and TRBJ1-1, with D possibly being TRBD1 (5 bases). Trimming removed 5 bases from V and 1 base from J, with 14 bases in between. CDR3 size: 15 residues. Germline loops: CDR1 MDHEN, CDR2 SYDVKM. DNA of the CDR3: TGTGCCAGCAGTCTCCGGGGGGGACCGAACACTGAAGCTTTCTTT. This gives the protein CASSLRGGPNTEAFF.